These 12 T cell receptor beta chains were all obtained from the same sample, sequenced in a study of cytomegalovirus exposure and HLA in healthy donors. The PCR made use of 60 Vbeta and 13 Jbeta primers. The data were produced by immunoSEQ multiplex PCR, yet TCRdb's version contains in-frame clones alone and is incomplete. The sample has roughly 180,000 clones, 82% seen once. Sequenced input: PBMCs. These TCRs come from a man aged 35-49 years in good health and CMV-seronegative.

The chain recombines TRBV4-1 with TRBJ2-2, with 12 bases aligning to TRBD2. The CDR3 is 18 amino acids. J lost 7 bases, V lost 0 bases, and 9 bases had no gene match. CDR1 is MGHRA and CDR2 is YSYEKL in the germline V gene. The CDR3 DNA sequence: TGCGCCAGCAGCCAAGATCCCCTAGCGGGAGGGCCGGGCGGGGAGCTGTTTTTT. Translated: CASSQDPLAGGPGGELFF.

The V and J genes are TRBV28 and TRBJ2-1, with 7 positions matching TRBD2. Trimming removed 3 bases from V and 5 bases from J; junction bases left unmatched: 7. The CDR3 loop spans 15 amino acids. CDR1 and CDR2 (germline): MDHEN, SYDVKM. CDR3 protein: CASSLPGTMDNEQFF. Here the CDR3 DNA reads TGTGCCAGCAGTTTGCCTGGGACTATGGACAATGAGCAGTTCTTC.

This sequence joins TRBV5-5 and TRBJ2-1, with 7 bases identical to TRBD2. The CDR3 is 15 residues long. The germline V gene has CDR1 SGHKS and CDR2 YYEKEE (reference sequence). V shed 0 bases, J shed 8 bases, and the junction held 8 bases outside the gene matches. CDR3 coding DNA: TGTGCCAGCAGCTTGGTCCTAGCGGCCGTCGATGAGCAGTTCTTC. It yields the protein CASSLVLAAVDEQFF.

This chain joins TRBV10-3 and TRBJ2-6, with TRBD2 matching over 12 bases. The CDR3 covers 18 residues. Looked up from germline, CDR1 is ENHRY and CDR2 is SYGVKD. The J segment lost 2 bases and the V segment lost 4 bases, leaving 6 bases of the junction unmatched. The CDR3 sequence: CAISGSSGGAAGANVLTF. The CDR3 DNA reads as TGTGCCATCAGTGGGTCTAGCGGGGGGGCCGCTGGGGCCAACGTCCTGACTTTC.

This chain connects TRBV7-9 to TRBJ2-3; the match to TRBD2 covers 9 bases. The junction had 3 bases not matched to a gene; V was cut back by 5 bases and J by 0 bases. This CDR3 has 15 amino acids. Germline loops: CDR1 SEHNR, CDR2 FQNEAQ (reference sequence). Written as DNA, the CDR3 is TGTGCCAGCAGCCTAAGCGGGGGGAGCACAGATACGCAGTATTTT. As protein: CASSLSGGSTDTQYF.

The CDR3 DNA reads TGCAGCGTTGGGAGACGACAGCCTGAAGGCTACACCTTC. Encoded protein: CSVGRRQPEGYTF. The V gene is TRBV29-1, the J gene TRBJ1-2; maybe TRBD1 (5 bases). From germline, CDR1 is SQVTM and CDR2 ANQGSEA. The CDR3 sequence is 13 residues long. V was pared by 4 bases and J by 8 bases, with 17 bases between.

This chain links TRBV28 with TRBJ1-2; 7 bases match TRBD1. Germline loops: CDR1 MDHEN, CDR2 SYDVKM. Trimming at V came to 6 bases and at J to 8 bases, leaving 15 bases not matched to a gene. The CDR3 contains 15 residues. CDR3 amino acids: CASRTRQGSMGGYTF. The CDR3 region has the DNA TGTGCCAGCAGGACCCGACAGGGCTCGATGGGCGGCTACACCTTC.

This clone was seen just once. The rearrangement links TRBV5-1 to TRBJ2-3, with TRBD2 as a possible D gene (6 bases). V gave up 3 bases and J gave up 6 bases, with 14 bases separating them. Germline V gene data show CDR1 as SGHRS and CDR2 as YFSETQ. This CDR3 is 14 amino acids long. This chain's CDR3 is CASSSSPSDDTQYF. The CDR3 DNA reads TGCGCCAGCAGCTCATCTCCTAGCGATGATACGCAGTATTTT. The entire variable domain, with the rest obtained from reference TRBV5-1 and TRBJ2-3, is as follows: KAGVTQTPRYLIKTRGQQVTLSCSPISGHRSVSWYQQTPGQGLQFLFEYFSETQRNKGNFPGRFSGRQFSNSRSEMNVSTLELGDSALYLCASSSSPSDDTQYFGPGTRLTVL.

The genes are TRBV7-8 and TRBJ2-5; 10 bases agree with TRBD2. CDR1 SGHVS and CDR2 FQNEAQ come from the germline V gene. The V segment lost 0 bases and the J segment 2 bases; nucleotides outside the gene matches: 3. This CDR3 has 16 residues. The CDR3 loop is CASSLALAGAQETQYF. Here the CDR3 DNA reads TGTGCCAGCAGCTTAGCCCTAGCGGGGGCGCAAGAGACCCAGTACTTC.

This clone was seen more than once but under ten times. The rearrangement joins TRBV7-2 to TRBJ2-3; D is unresolved. The V and J ends lost 7 bases and 3 bases respectively, with 11 bases between them. The V gene's germline CDR1 is SGHTA and CDR2 FQGNSA. The length of the CDR3 is 13 residues. The DNA for the CDR3 is TGTGCCAGCAACTTCCAGTTGACAGATACGCAGTATTTT. Amino acids: CASNFQLTDTQYF.

About this clone: Other nucleotide sequences in the sample specify the same CDR3. The J gene is TRBJ1-1, the V gene TRBV7-8, with 8 bases lining up with TRBD1. Germline trimming cut 2 bases from V and 5 bases from J; bases unmatched to any gene: 7. Germline CDR1 and CDR2: SGHVS and FQNEAQ. The CDR3 totals 15 residues. In DNA, the CDR3 is TGTGCCAGCAGCTTACTGAGGACAGGGAAGACTGAAGCTTTCTTT. Amino acids: CASSLLRTGKTEAFF.

The chain recombines TRBV5-1 with TRBJ2-1; D gene ambiguous. The CDR3 spans 14 residues. Germline V CDR1 and CDR2: SGHRS, YFSETQ. The V end was cut by 2 bases, the J end by 2 bases, with 8 bases between. CDR3 loop: CASSFGTTYNEQFF. CDR3 nucleotide sequence: TGCGCCAGCAGCTTCGGTACCACCTACAATGAGCAGTTCTTC.